The count of the clone carrying this T cell receptor (beta chain) is one. The data were obtained in a study of T cells after somatic rescue of genetic block. V lost 0 bases and J 0 bases, leaving 9 bases between the germline ends. This CDR3 spans 17 amino acids. Germline CDR1 and CDR2: MGHRA and YSYEKL. The assay was immunoSEQ multiplex PCR, and TCRdb's table has in-frame clones only and misses some. The table lists 65,000 to 70,000 clones, roughly 92% of them singletons. This chain connects TRBV4-1 to TRBJ2-6; tentatively, D is TRBD1 (5 bases). This TCR was recovered from a middle-aged man. Specimen: peripheral blood mononuclear cells (PBMCs). The CDR3 coding sequence is TGCGCCAGCAGCCAAGAACAGGAGACCTCTGGGGCCAACGTCCTGACTTTC. Residues: CASSQEQETSGANVLTF.